This TCR beta chain was captured in a study of shared clonotypes between healthy human individuals. Study-wide points: The researchers took only blood, and tissue repertoires probably look different. The generation probabilities recorded for non-shared clonotypes fell below those of clonotypes shared by all four donors. Among donors, clonotype sharing was expected to be affected by sequencing depth. In general, naive subsets displayed greater estimated richness than memory subsets did.

The CDR3 spans 15 residues. Germline V gives CDR1 MNHEY, CDR2 SMNVEV (reference sequence). V trimming: 2 bases; J trimming: 4 bases; junction bases outside the gene matches: 3. Only CD45RO-negative cells positively selected for CCR7 counted as naive CD8 cells, so terminally differentiated effector memory CD45RA+ cells were excluded. The assay was immunoSEQ multiplex PCR, and TCRdb's table has in-frame clones only and misses some. The table shows about 680,000 clones, with just over 90% occurring only once. Remarks on this clone: Its antigen is as yet unknown.

The sequence derives from a man aged 25 to 40 in good health. The sample consisted of naive CD8+ T cells sorted from blood. The genes are TRBV27 and TRBJ1-1; 11 bases match TRBD1. CDR3 sequence (DNA): TGTGCCAGCAGTTTACTTGGGACAGGGGGCACTGAAGCTTTCTTT. Residues: CASSLLGTGGTEAFF.